This T cell receptor beta chain appears in the sequencing data of a study of blood T cells in healthy people across ages. Then a second PCR, running roughly 7 to 11 cycles, was carried out with a sample-barcoded 5' primer and a J-beta primer mix. No fewer than 3 million CDR3-containing paired-end reads came from each sample. In TCRdb, the 5' RACE reads were re-called with MiXCR into one record per CDR3 protein. The sample has approximately 1.5 million distinct CDR3 sequences; less than 45% are singletons. The CDR3 sequence is 16 residues long. CDR1 and CDR2 (germline): SEHNR, FQNEAQ (reference sequence). The V end was cut by 5 bases, the J end by 1 base, with 18 bases between.

J is TRBJ2-7 and V is TRBV7-9; D is unresolved. The specimen sequenced was blood. This sequence was found in a woman between 18 and 30 years old in good health. CDR3 coding DNA: TGTGCCAGCAGCCCAACCCAAAAGATGTTATCCTACGAGCAGTACTTC. This gives the protein CASSPTQKMLSYEQYF. Supplemented by reference TRBV7-9 and TRBJ2-7, the full variable domain reads DTGVSQNPRHKITKRGQNVTFRCDPISEHNRLYWYRQTLGQGPEFLTYFQNEAQLEKSRLLSDRFSAERPKGSFSTLEIQRTEQGDSAMYLCASSPTQKMLSYEQYFGPGTRLTVT.